What follows are 6 T cell receptor beta chains derived from one specimen sequenced in a study of OX40 agonist ivuxolimab in advanced cancers. Some clones are missing from TCRdb's copy, which holds only in-frame ones; the method was immunoSEQ multiplex PCR. The table has approximately 76,000 clones, 93% seen once; the top ten hold over 5%. This sample comprised CD4+ or CD8+ T cells sorted from blood, obtained in a trial of the OX40 agonist ivuxolimab. The receptors shown here come from an adult with an advanced solid tumor such as melanoma, head and neck, liver or kidney cancer.

The gene calls are TRBV27 and TRBJ2-1; perhaps TRBD2 as D (7 bases). The CDR3 runs to 15 residues. Germline V CDR1 and CDR2: MNHEY, SMNVEV (reference sequence). Trimming removed 0 bases at V and 9 bases at J, with 15 bases between. The DNA of the CDR3 is TGTGCCAGCAGTTTATCAGGGGGGGGTCACATTGAGCAGTTCTTC. It is translated as CASSLSGGGHIEQFF.

The CDR3 sequence: CATSSFLAGPGRSTDTQYF. The CDR3 DNA follows: TGTGCCACCAGCAGTTTTTTAGCGGGACCCGGGAGGAGCACAGATACGCAGTATTTT. V gene TRBV15 combines with J gene TRBJ2-3, with 8 bases matching TRBD2. CDR1 is LNHNV and CDR2 is YYDKDF in the germline V gene (reference sequence). The CDR3 loop spans 19 amino acids. Trimming removed 3 bases from V and 0 bases from J; junction bases left unmatched: 14.

This clone occurred once. The DNA for the CDR3 is TGTGCCAGCACCGGGACTAGCGGGAACACCGGGGAGCTGTTTTTT. This gives the protein CASTGTSGNTGELFF. The chain carries TRBV6-5 and TRBJ2-2; 11 bases are shared with TRBD2. After removal of 7 bases from V and 1 base from J, the junction contained 2 bases not matched to a gene. Germline assignment: CDR1 MNHEY and CDR2 SVGAGI. The CDR3 sequence is 15 residues long.

The chain combines TRBV6-5 with TRBJ1-2, with D hard to call. The CDR3 spans 13 residues. Trimming removed 8 bases from V and 8 bases from J, with 18 bases in between. Germline CDR1 and CDR2: MNHEY and SVGAGI. CDR3 sequence reads: CASAYAGFWGYTF. The CDR3 DNA is TGTGCCAGCGCATACGCGGGATTCTGGGGCTACACCTTC.

The genes are TRBV6-5 and TRBJ2-3; D unresolved. CDR3 length: 12 residues. V dropped 4 bases and J dropped 4 bases, with 6 bases sitting between them. Germline V CDR1 and CDR2: MNHEY, SVGAGI. CDR3: CASSFSADTQYF. CDR3 bases: TGTGCCAGCAGTTTCAGCGCAGATACGCAGTATTTT.

The rearrangement links TRBV4-3 to TRBJ2-7; 7 bases map to TRBD2. Germline CDR1 is LGHNA and CDR2 is YSLEER. The CDR3 is 16 amino acids. V lost 4 bases and J lost 2; bases outside the gene matches: 11. The CDR3 nucleotides read TGCGCCAGCAGCCCCGACACGACTAGCCGAGCCTACGAGCAGTACTTC. Translated, it gives CASSPDTTSRAYEQYF.